Sequencing of this T cell receptor (beta chain) was carried out in a study of CD8 T cells in Susac syndrome (dated by TCRdb to between 2018 and 2021). Looking at the study overall: Repertoire sequencing was used to test whether CD8+ T cell activation and differentiation in Susac syndrome was antigen driven. The study at large found these results: The study acknowledged that relatively few individuals were included in the TCR sequencing and HLA analysis.

Peripheral blood CD8+ and CD4+ T cells from healthy donors, Susac syndrome patients and multiple sclerosis patients were profiled using high-throughput TCR beta sequencing. The multiple sclerosis controls were treatment-naive patients whose relapsing-remitting disease, either stable or active, fulfilled the revised McDonald criteria. Bulk CD8+ and CD4+ T cells were purified by magnetic negative isolation, while CD8+ TEMRA cells were enriched using FACS. Blood was collected in EDTA tubes and processed within 24 hours, with PBMCs isolated through density gradient centrifugation. PBMCs destined for TCR sequencing were cryopreserved in liquid nitrogen and later thawed in a 37 °C water bath. The sorted or isolated CD4+, CD8+ and CD8+ TEMRA cells had a purity of 90% or higher. Relative to germline, V is 2 bases shorter and J is 6 bases shorter, with 9 bases between their ends. Based on the germline V gene, the CDR1 and CDR2 sequences are SGHTA and FQGNSA. The CDR3 has 13 amino acids, counting the end cysteine and phenylalanine. Just the 39-base CDR3 DNA is kept, in frame starting at base 1.

In regard to this clonotype: Its antigen is still unknown. Per-nucleotide qualities are absent, and no much larger clonotype sits a single base away.

RNA was extracted using the RNeasy kit, and roughly 0.5 to 1 microgram was reverse transcribed with random hexamers. The immunoSEQ multiplex PCR assay, which covers 54 Vbeta and 13 Jbeta segments, was used to amplify TCR beta CDR3 regions. To correct PCR amplification bias, a synthetic template baseline was used for both primer optimization and computational correction. Turning to the authors' computational methods: Reads were annotated to V, D and J genes per IMGT and analyzed with immunoSEQ Analyzer, keeping only productive sequences. To calculate clonality, Shannon entropy was normalized by log2 of the number of productive unique sequences and then subtracted from one. For each patient and control, public and private clones were evaluated among the 100 most prevalent clones. Clones were defined as Susac-specific if absent from the healthy and MS cohorts, from over a thousand published viral clones and from other ImmuneACCESS disease sequences. TCRdb reworked the public reads: Q25 trimming with fastp, MiXCR clone assembly, productive beta chains retained. Rows with a matching CDR3 protein are joined into one entry that keeps the most common DNA and genes. TCRdb, not the authors, supplied the V and J calls. The sample profile shows more than 95,000 distinct CDR3 sequences; 85% to 95% of them were found once. 0.085% to 0.095% of the sample lies in the top ten.

Sequenced sample: CD4+ T cells from PBMCs. The TCR comes from a human donor with multiple sclerosis. The V and J segments used are TRBV7-2 and TRBJ2-3, with the D gene too uncertain to name. The DNA sequence is given as TGTGCCAGCAGCTTAAACCCCCGTGATACGCAGTATTTT. Translation gives CASSLNPRDTQYF. Full variable domain (CDR3 extended with the reference TRBV7-2 and TRBJ2-3 proteins): GAGVSQSPSNKVTEKGKDVELRCDPISGHTALYWYRQSLGQGLEFLIYFQGNSAPDKSGLPSDRFSAERTGGSVSTLTIQRTQQEDSAVYLCASSLNPRDTQYFGPGTRLTVL.